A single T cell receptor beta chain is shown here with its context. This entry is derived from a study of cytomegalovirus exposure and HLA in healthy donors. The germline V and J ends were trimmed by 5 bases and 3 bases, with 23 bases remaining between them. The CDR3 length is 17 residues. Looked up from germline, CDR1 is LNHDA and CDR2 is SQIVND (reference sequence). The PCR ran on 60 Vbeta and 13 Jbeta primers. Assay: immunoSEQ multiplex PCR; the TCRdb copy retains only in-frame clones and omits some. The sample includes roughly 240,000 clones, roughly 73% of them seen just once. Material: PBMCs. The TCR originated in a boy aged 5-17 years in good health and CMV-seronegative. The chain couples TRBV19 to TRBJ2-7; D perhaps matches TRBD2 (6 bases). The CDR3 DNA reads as TGTGCCAGTAGTCCCGAAGGAGGGGTCCTCACCTACTACGAGCAGTACTTC. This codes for CASSPEGGVLTYYEQYF.